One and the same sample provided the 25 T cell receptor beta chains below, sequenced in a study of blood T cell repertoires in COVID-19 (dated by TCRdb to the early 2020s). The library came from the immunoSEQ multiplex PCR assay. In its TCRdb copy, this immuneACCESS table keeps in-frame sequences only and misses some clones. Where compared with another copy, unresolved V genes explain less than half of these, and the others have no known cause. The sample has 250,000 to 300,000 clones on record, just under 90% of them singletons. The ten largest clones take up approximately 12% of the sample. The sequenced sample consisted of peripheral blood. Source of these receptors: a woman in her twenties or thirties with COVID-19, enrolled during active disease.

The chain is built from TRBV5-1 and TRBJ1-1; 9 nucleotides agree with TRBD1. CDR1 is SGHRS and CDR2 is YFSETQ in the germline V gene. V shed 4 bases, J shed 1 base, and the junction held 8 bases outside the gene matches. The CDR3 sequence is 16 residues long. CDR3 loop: CASSEGTGFENTEAFF. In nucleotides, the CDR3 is TGCGCCAGCAGCGAAGGGACAGGGTTCGAGAACACTGAAGCTTTCTTT.

The CDR3 sequence is CASGEGSGTNYGYTF. CDR3 bases: TGTGCCAGCGGAGAAGGATCAGGGACTAACTATGGCTACACCTTC. The chain uses TRBV5-5 and TRBJ1-2; perhaps TRBD1 as D (5 bases). Trimming shortened V by 7 bases and J by 0 bases, and 16 bases separated the two germline ends. The CDR3 length is 15 residues. Germline CDR1 is SGHKS and CDR2 is YYEKEE (reference sequence). Full variable domain (missing parts from reference TRBV5-5 and TRBJ1-2): DAGVTQSPTHLIKTRGQQVTLRCSPISGHKSVSWYQQVLGQGPQFIFQYYEKEERGRGNFPDRFSARQFPNYSSELNVNALLLGDSALYLCASGEGSGTNYGYTFGSGTRLTVV.

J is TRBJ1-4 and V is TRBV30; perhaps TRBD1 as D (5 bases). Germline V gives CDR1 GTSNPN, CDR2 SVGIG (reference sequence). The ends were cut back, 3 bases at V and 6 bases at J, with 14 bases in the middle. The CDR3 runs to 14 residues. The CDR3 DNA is TGTGCCTGGAGCGCCTTTAAAGGGGATGAAAAACTGTTTTTT. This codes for CAWSAFKGDEKLFF.

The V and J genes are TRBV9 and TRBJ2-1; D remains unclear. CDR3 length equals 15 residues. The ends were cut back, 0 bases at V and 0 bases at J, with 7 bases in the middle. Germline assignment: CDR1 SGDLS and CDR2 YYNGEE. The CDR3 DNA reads TGTGCCAGCAGCGTAGAACAGAGCTCCTACAATGAGCAGTTCTTC. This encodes CASSVEQSSYNEQFF.

CDR3 nucleotides: TGTGCCAGCAGACCGGGGCAGGGGGCGGTTGGCTACACCTTC. Protein sequence: CASRPGQGAVGYTF. The chain recombines TRBV6-5 with TRBJ1-2; TRBD1 matches 8 bases. The CDR3 is 14 residues long. Trimming cost V 6 bases and J 7 bases; bases outside gene matches: 10. Germline V CDR1 and CDR2: MNHEY, SVGAGI.

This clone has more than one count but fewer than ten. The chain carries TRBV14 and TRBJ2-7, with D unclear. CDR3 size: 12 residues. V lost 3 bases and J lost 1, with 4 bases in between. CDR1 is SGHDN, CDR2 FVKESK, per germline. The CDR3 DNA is TGTGCCAGCAGCCATATATCCTACGAGCAGTACTTC. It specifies CASSHISYEQYF.

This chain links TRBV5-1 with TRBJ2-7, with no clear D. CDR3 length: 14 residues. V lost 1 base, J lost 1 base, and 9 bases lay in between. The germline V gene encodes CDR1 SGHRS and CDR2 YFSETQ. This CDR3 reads CASSLSDKSYEQYF. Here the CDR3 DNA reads TGCGCCAGCAGCTTGTCCGACAAGTCCTACGAGCAGTACTTC. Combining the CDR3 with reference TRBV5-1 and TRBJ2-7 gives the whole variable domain KAGVTQTPRYLIKTRGQQVTLSCSPISGHRSVSWYQQTPGQGLQFLFEYFSETQRNKGNFPGRFSGRQFSNSRSEMNVSTLELGDSALYLCASSLSDKSYEQYFGPGTRLTVT.

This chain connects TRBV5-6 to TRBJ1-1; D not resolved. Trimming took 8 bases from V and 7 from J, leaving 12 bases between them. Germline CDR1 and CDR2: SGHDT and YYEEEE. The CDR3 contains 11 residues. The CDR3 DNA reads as TGTGCCAGTTGGACGGACTGTGAAGCTTTCTTT. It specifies CASWTDCEAFF.

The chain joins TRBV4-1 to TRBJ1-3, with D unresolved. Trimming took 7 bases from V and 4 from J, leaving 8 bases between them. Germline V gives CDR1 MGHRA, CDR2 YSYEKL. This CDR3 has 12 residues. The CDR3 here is CASTSGGNTIYF. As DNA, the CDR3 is TGCGCCAGCACATCGGGAGGAAACACCATATATTTT.

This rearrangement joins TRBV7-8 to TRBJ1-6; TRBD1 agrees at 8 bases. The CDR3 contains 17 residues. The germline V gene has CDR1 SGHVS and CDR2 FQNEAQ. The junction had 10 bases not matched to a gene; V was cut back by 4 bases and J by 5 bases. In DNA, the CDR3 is TGTGCCAGCAGCTCAACCAGGGGGCCTTGGGATAATTCACCCCTCCACTTT. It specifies CASSSTRGPWDNSPLHF. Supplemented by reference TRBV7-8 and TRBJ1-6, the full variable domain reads GAGVSQSPRYKVAKRGQDVALRCDPISGHVSLFWYQQALGQGPEFLTYFQNEAQLDKSGLPSDRFFAERPEGSVSTLKIQRTQQEDSAVYLCASSSTRGPWDNSPLHFGNGTRLTVT.

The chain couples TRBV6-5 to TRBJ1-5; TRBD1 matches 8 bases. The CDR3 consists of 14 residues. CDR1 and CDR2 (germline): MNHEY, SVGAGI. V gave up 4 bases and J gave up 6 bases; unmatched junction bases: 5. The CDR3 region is CASSSRGLGQPQHF. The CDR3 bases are TGTGCCAGCAGTTCCAGGGGGCTGGGTCAGCCCCAGCATTTT.

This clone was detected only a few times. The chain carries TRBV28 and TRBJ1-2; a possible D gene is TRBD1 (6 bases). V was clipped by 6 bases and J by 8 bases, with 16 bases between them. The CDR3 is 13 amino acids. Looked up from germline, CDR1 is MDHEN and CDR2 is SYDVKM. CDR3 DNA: TGTGCCAGCAGCCCCCGGGGGGCGTGGGGCTACACCTTC. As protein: CASSPRGAWGYTF.

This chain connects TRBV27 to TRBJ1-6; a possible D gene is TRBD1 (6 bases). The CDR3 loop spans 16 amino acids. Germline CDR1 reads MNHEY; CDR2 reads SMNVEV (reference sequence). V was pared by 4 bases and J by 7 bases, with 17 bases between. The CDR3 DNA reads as TGTGCCAGCAGTTATTCCCTCGGACAGACAAATTCACCCCTCCACTTT. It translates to CASSYSLGQTNSPLHF.

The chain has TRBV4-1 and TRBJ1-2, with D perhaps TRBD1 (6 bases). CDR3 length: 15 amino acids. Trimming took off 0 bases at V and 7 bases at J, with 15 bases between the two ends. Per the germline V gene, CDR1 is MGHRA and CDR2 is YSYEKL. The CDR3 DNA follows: TGCGCCAGCAGCCAAGATGATGGGGGGGCAGGTGGCTACACCTTC. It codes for CASSQDDGGAGGYTF.

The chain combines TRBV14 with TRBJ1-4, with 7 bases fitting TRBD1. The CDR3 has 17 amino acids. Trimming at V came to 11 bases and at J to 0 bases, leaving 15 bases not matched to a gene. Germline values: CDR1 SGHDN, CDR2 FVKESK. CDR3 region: CAPSNRDSFTTNEKLFF. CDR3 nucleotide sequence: TGTGCCCCCAGCAACCGGGACAGTTTTACAACTAATGAAAAACTGTTTTTT.

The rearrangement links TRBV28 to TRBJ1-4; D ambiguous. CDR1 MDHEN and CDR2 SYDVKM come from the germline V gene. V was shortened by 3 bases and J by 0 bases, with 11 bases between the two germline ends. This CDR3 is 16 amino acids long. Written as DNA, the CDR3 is TGTGCCAGCAGTTTTCCCCGGGGATCAACTAATGAAAAACTGTTTTTT. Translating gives CASSFPRGSTNEKLFF.

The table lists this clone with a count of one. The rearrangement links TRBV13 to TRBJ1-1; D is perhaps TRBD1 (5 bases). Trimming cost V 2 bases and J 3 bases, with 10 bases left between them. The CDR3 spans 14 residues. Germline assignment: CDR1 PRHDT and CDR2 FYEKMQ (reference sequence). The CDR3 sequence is CASSLLSGYTEAFF. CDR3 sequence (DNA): TGTGCCAGCAGCTTACTTTCAGGGTACACTGAAGCTTTCTTT.

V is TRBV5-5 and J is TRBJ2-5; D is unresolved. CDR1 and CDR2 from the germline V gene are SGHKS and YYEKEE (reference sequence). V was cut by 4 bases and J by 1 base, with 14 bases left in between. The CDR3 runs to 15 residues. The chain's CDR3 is CASSPTTRTQETQYF. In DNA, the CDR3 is TGTGCCAGCAGCCCAACAACCAGAACCCAAGAGACCCAGTACTTC.

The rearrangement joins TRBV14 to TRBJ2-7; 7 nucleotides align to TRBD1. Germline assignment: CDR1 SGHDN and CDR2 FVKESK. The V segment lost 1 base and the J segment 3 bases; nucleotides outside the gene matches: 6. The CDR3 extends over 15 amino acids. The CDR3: CASSQASWTGYEQYF. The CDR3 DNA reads TGTGCCAGCAGCCAAGCAAGTTGGACAGGCTACGAGCAGTACTTC.

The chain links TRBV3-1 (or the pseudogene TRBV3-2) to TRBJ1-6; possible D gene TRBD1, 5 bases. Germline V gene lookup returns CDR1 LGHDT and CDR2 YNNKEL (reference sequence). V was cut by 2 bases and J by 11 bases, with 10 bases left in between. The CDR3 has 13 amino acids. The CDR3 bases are TGTGCCAGCAGCCAACAGGGATCACCACCCCTCCACTTT. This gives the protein CASSQQGSPPLHF.

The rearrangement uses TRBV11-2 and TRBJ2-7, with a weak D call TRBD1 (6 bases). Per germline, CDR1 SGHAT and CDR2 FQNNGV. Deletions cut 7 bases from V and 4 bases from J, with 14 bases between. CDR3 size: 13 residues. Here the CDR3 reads CASNRQVYYEQYF. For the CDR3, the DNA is TGTGCCAGCAACCGACAGGTTTATTACGAGCAGTACTTC.

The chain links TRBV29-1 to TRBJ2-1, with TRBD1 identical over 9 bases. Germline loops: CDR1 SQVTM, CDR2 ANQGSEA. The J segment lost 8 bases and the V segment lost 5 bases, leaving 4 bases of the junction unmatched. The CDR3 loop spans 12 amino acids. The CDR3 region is CSVNTGGDEQFF. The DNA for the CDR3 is TGCAGCGTTAATACAGGGGGCGATGAGCAGTTCTTC.

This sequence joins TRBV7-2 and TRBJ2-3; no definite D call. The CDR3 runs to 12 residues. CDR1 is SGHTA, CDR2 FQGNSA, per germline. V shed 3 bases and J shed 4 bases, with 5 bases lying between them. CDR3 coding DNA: TGTGCCAGCAGCTTTCTTCCAGATACGCAGTATTTT. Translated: CASSFLPDTQYF.

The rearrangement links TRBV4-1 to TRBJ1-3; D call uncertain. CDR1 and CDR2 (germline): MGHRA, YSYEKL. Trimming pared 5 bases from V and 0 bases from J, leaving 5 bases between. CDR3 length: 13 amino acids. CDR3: CASSGPSGNTIYF. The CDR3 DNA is TGCGCCAGCAGCGGGCCCTCTGGAAACACCATATATTTT.

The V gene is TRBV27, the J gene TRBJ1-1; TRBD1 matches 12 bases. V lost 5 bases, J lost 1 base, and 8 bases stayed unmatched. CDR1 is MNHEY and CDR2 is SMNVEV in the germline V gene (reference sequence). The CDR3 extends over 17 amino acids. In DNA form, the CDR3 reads TGTGCCAGCAGTGCCGGGACAGGGGGCGCGGGGAACACTGAAGCTTTCTTT. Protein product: CASSAGTGGAGNTEAFF.